The present entry profiles one T cell receptor (beta chain) with its context. The sample comes from a study of blood T cell repertoires in COVID-19. Background on the study: The United States, Italy and Spain supplied acute and convalescent COVID-19 samples.

Germline V gene data show CDR1 as SGHNT and CDR2 as YYREEE (reference sequence). The CDR3 extends over 15 amino acids. V dropped 3 bases and J dropped 6; count of bases not matched to a gene: 10. Under the authors' procedure: Using reference gene primer amplification, nucleated cell counts were estimated. The method was immunoSEQ multiplex PCR; TCRdb's version includes in-frame clones alone and lacks a portion of them. The V and J calls and clone size were taken over from that table, and D and trimming were inferred from the DNA. The sample holds about 270,000 clones; around nine tenths are singletons and the top ten take approximately 2.5%. Enrolled through a virtual design, the participants were between roughly 18 and 90 years of age and came from 24 US areas.

Sequencing was carried out using PBMCs or T cells enriched from blood (not recorded which). This chain links TRBV5-4 with TRBJ2-7, with 9 bases lining up with TRBD1. The sequence was obtained from a woman between 18 and 29 years old who had recovered from COVID-19. The CDR3 bases are TGTGCCAGCAGCTACCCTGGGACAGGGAGGGGCGAGCAGTACTTC. It translates to CASSYPGTGRGEQYF.